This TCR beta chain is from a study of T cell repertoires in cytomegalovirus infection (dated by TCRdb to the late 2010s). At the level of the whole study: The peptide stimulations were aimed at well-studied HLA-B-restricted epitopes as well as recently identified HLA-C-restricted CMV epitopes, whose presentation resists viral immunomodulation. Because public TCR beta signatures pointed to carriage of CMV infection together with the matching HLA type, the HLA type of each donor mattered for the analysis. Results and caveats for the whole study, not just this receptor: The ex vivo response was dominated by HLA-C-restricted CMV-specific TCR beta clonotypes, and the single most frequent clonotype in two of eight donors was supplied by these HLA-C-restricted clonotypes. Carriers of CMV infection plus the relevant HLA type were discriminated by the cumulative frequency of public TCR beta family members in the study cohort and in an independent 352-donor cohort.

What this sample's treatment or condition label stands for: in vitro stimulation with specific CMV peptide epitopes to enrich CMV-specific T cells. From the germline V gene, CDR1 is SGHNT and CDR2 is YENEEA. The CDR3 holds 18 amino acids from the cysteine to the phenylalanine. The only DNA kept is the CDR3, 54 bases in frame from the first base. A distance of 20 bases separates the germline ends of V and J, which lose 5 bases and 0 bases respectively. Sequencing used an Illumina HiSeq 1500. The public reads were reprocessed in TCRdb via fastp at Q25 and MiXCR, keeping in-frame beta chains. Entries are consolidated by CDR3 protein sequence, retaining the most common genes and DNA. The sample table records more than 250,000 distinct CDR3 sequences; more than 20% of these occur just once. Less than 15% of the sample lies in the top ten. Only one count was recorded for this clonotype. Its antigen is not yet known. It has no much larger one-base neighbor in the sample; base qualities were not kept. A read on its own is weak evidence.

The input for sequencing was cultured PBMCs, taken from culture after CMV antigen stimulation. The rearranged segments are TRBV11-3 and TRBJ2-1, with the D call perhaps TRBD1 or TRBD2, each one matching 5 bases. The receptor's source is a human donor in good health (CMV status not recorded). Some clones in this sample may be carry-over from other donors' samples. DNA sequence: TGTGCCAGCAGCCGCCCGATGACCGGGACGGGCTCCTACAATGAGCAGTTCTTC. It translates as CASSRPMTGTGSYNEQFF.